This is a list of T cell receptor beta chains from one sample in a study of blood T cells in healthy people across ages. TCRdb re-derived calls from the 5' RACE reads in MiXCR, one entry per CDR3 protein. The sample includes 710,000 or so distinct CDR3 sequences, about 24% of them seen just once. The sequenced sample consisted of blood. The receptors were gathered from a man between 65 and 85 years old in good health. Both conserved end residues are part of each CDR3. A D gene is named only where the DNA matches it firmly. Clone size, where shown, is once, few, many, or a class for clones that have expanded.

J,size,length,V,D,DNA,CDR3
TRBJ1-4,-,15,TRBV4-1,TRBD1,TGCGCCAGCAGCCACTGGGGACAGGGTGATGAAAAACTGTTTTTT,CASSHWGQGDEKLFF
TRBJ1-3,-,12,TRBV30,-,TGTGCCTGGAGTGCAACTAGGGACACCATATATTTT,CAWSATRDTIYF
TRBJ2-3,few,15,TRBV6-4,TRBD2,TGTGCCAGCAGTCGACTAGCGGGGGGTTCAGATACGCAGTATTTT,CASSRLAGGSDTQYF
TRBJ2-7,few,12,TRBV6-2/TRBV6-3,-,TGTGCCAGCAGGGACTACCCCTACGAGCAGTACTTC,CASRDYPYEQYF
TRBJ2-5,-,16,TRBV3-1,TRBD1,TGTGCCAGCAGCTTCGGGACAGGGGTCGACCAAGAGACCCAGTACTTC,CASSFGTGVDQETQYF
TRBJ2-4,-,13,TRBV12-3/TRBV12-4,-,TGTGCCAGCAGCCCGGACGTGACGGCCCCTCAGTACTTC,CASSPDVTAPQYF
TRBJ2-3,few,16,TRBV9,TRBD2,TGTGCCAGCAGCGCACCCACTAGCGGATCCACAGATACGCAGTATTTT,CASSAPTSGSTDTQYF
TRBJ1-2,many,16,TRBV9,TRBD1,TGTGCCAGCAGCGTACGGAAGGACAGGGGGGTTTATGGCTACACCTTC,CASSVRKDRGVYGYTF
TRBJ2-1,-,14,TRBV29-1,TRBD1,TGCAGCGTGGGCTGGACAGGGGGTTACAATGAGCAGTTCTTC,CSVGWTGGYNEQFF
TRBJ2-1,few,16,TRBV20-1,-,TGCAGTGCTAGGAGGGAGGCCCTTTCATCCTACAATGAGCAGTTCTTC,CSARREALSSYNEQFF
TRBJ2-1,-,20,TRBV11-2,TRBD2,TGTGCCAGCAGCTTAGATAGGGTCGGCGGGAGGGCGGCAGGTTACAATGAGCAGTTCTTC,CASSLDRVGGRAAGYNEQFF
TRBJ2-1,few,12,TRBV7-2,-,TGTGCCAGCAGACTGCCCCCGACGAGACAGTTCTTC,CASRLPPTRQFF
TRBJ2-7,-,14,TRBV7-2,TRBD2,TGTGCCAGCAGCTTAGCGCTAGCGGGGAGCGAGCAGTACTTC,CASSLALAGSEQYF
TRBJ1-4,-,12,TRBV21-1,-,TGTGCCAGCAGTGGGACCGTCGAAAAACTGTTTTTT,CASSGTVEKLFF
TRBJ1-3,-,16,TRBV12-3/TRBV12-4,TRBD1,TGTGCCAGCAGCTTACAGGGGTCGATCTCTGGAAACACCATATATTTT,CASSLQGSISGNTIYF
TRBJ2-7,few,12,TRBV5-1,-,TGCGCCAGCAGCTTGGAGGGTCTCGCCCAGTACTTC,CASSLEGLAQYF
TRBJ1-1,-,13,TRBV14,-,TGTGCCAGCAGTCACATTTGGAACACTGAAGCTTTCTTT,CASSHIWNTEAFF
TRBJ2-5,-,16,TRBV20-1,TRBD2,TGCAGTGCTCAGGGGACTAGCGGAAAACTCCAAGAGACCCAGTACTTC,CSAQGTSGKLQETQYF
TRBJ2-3,few,15,TRBV20-1,-,TGCAGTGCCGCTATACAGGGAGGAGGGAAGGATACGCAGTATTTT,CSAAIQGGGKDTQYF
TRBJ2-1,-,17,TRBV7-2,TRBD1,TGTGCCAGCAGCTTAAGGCCAGGGGGCTTAGGATCCGATGAGCAGTTCTTC,CASSLRPGGLGSDEQFF
TRBJ1-1,few,14,TRBV28,-,TGTGCCCCCCGTGGGGCAGGGACGAACACTGAAGCTTTCTTT,CAPRGAGTNTEAFF
TRBJ1-2,-,12,TRBV7-2,TRBD1,TGTGCCAGCAGCTCGCGGACAGGGGCTAGGACCTTC,CASSSRTGARTF
TRBJ2-3,-,15,TRBV20-1,TRBD2,TGCAGTGCTGGCACGACTAGCGGGGGAGGGGATACGCAGTATTTT,CSAGTTSGGGDTQYF
TRBJ2-1,-,15,TRBV12-3/TRBV12-4,TRBD2,TGTGCCAGCAGGAAAGGGGCTAGCGGGAGCAATGAGCAGTTCTTC,CASRKGASGSNEQFF
TRBJ2-6,-,16,TRBV28,TRBD2,TGTGCCAGCAGTGGGGGACTAGTCTCTGGGGCCAACGTCCTGACTTTC,CASSGGLVSGANVLTF
TRBJ1-2,-,13,TRBV30,TRBD1,TGTGCCTGGAGTGAACAGGGGGCCTATGGCTACACCTTC,CAWSEQGAYGYTF
TRBJ2-1,-,16,TRBV28,-,TGTGCCAGCAGTTTGGAAGGGATCCCCCACTACAATGAGCAGTTCTTC,CASSLEGIPHYNEQFF
TRBJ2-3,-,17,TRBV27,-,TGTGCCAGCAGGACATTCTCGTGGGTCTTGGGCACAGATACGCAGTATTTT,CASRTFSWVLGTDTQYF
TRBJ2-2,few,12,TRBV5-1,-,TGCGCCAGTAGGGTAAACACCGGGGAGCTGTTTTTT,CASRVNTGELFF
TRBJ2-3,-,14,TRBV12-3/TRBV12-4,TRBD2,TGTGCCAGCAGACTAGCGACACGCACAGATACGCAGTATTTT,CASRLATRTDTQYF
TRBJ2-1,-,14,TRBV28,TRBD2,TGTGCCAGCCGACCGGGACTAGCGTCTACTGAGCAGTTCTTC,CASRPGLASTEQFF
TRBJ2-5,few,12,TRBV19,-,TGTGCCAGTAGCGGCATCCGAGAGACCCAGTACTTC,CASSGIRETQYF
TRBJ2-5,many,16,TRBV29-1,-,TGCAGCGTTGAAGGGACCTTACTCGACAGGAAAGAGACCCAGTACTTC,CSVEGTLLDRKETQYF
TRBJ1-1,few,13,TRBV3-1,-,TGTGCCAGCAGCCAAGTTTCGCAGGGGTCCTTCTCCTTT,CASSQVSQGSFSF